This TCR beta chain was sequenced during a study of Ad26.COV2.S vaccination and SARS-CoV-2 variants. Study-wide context: Sample donor was a member of the COV1001 Ad26.COV2.S trial arm. Intramuscular Ad26.COV2.S doses were given once or twice, 56 days apart.

The germline CDR1 and CDR2 sequences are KGHSH and LQKENI. The CDR3 spans 15 residues. The V gene end was trimmed by 2 bases and the J gene end by 3 bases; junction bases not matched to a gene: 7. This table comes from immunoSEQ multiplex PCR, and its TCRdb copy is limited to in-frame clones, with some not included. The sample records 410,000 or so clones, about 92% being singletons. Regarding treatment: some 20 received Ad26.COV2.S at low or high dose, single or two shots; about 5 received placebo; per-sample allocation not given. On day 63 after the first injection, vaccine and placebo recipients gave samples. An Ad26 vector that expressed Wuhan-strain SARS-CoV-2 spike constituted the vaccine.

The input for sequencing was peripheral blood, taken in a trial of Ad26.COV2.S vaccine versus placebo. The receptor's source is a person between 18 and 59 years old who received the Ad26.COV2.S COVID-19 vaccine or a placebo. This chain joins TRBV18 and TRBJ2-7; the match to TRBD1 covers 7 bases. The CDR3 here is CASSPKNRGRYEQYF. The CDR3 bases are TGTGCCAGCTCACCAAAGAACAGGGGACGCTACGAGCAGTACTTC.